This T cell receptor (beta chain) appears in the sequencing data of a study of Tregs in tolerant kidney transplant recipients. Broader study findings: No direct test of biological reproducibility was done here. Tregs expanded with activated donor B cells seemed most donor-specific.

To note about this clone: Its target is unknown.

TCRdb's table, derived via immunoSEQ multiplex PCR, lists solely in-frame clones and lacks some. The sample includes about 60,000 clones, 92% of them seen just once. This CDR3 contains 15 residues. J was trimmed by 3 bases and V by 4 bases; bases with no gene match: 10. CDR1 and CDR2 (germline): SGDLS, YYNGEE. The sequences come from CD8+ T cells from blood, collected before the transplant. This clonotype originated in a human donor who received a combined kidney and bone marrow transplant. The rearrangement joins TRBV9 to TRBJ2-7; 7 bases agree with TRBD1. The CDR3 protein is CASSLDRAEGYEQYF. CDR3 sequence (DNA): TGTGCCAGCAGCCTCGACAGGGCTGAGGGCTACGAGCAGTACTTC.